The 21 T cell receptor beta chains presented below share a single source sample, sequenced in a study of a mutant IDH1 vaccine in newly diagnosed glioma. The time point denotes: week 47, end of study. All doses held 300 ug of mutant IDH1 20-mer peptide, with topical imiquimod. Antigens for these TCRs are unknown. Only in-frame clones appear in the TCRdb table, and some are missing; sequencing was by immunoSEQ multiplex PCR. This table has tens of thousands of clones, 90% appearing once. Sample: PBMCs, taken from a glioma patient whose treatment included an IDH1 peptide vaccine. Receptors originate from a woman aged 40 to 50 with glioma.

The chain's CDR3 is CASMGQGGYEQYF. CDR3 in DNA: TGTGCCAGCATGGGACAGGGTGGCTACGAGCAGTACTTC. The chain carries TRBV6-6 and TRBJ2-7; TRBD1 agrees at 9 bases. Germline V lookup: CDR1 MNHNY, CDR2 SVGAGI (reference sequence). The CDR3 extends over 13 amino acids. V lost 7 bases and J lost 3; bases outside the gene matches: 4.

The chain uses TRBV4-1 and TRBJ2-7, with a tentative D call TRBD1 (5 bases). From germline, CDR1 is MGHRA and CDR2 YSYEKL. The CDR3 sequence is 15 residues long. The V end was cut by 1 base, the J end by 4 bases, with 14 bases between. The CDR3 reads CASSQAPQAVYEQYF. CDR3 nucleotides: TGCGCCAGCAGCCAAGCACCACAGGCAGTTTACGAGCAGTACTTC.

The CDR3 loop is CASSDSGRAHEQYF. DNA of the CDR3: TGTGCCAGTAGCGACAGCGGGAGGGCCCACGAGCAGTACTTC. This chain connects TRBV19 to TRBJ2-7; 10 nucleotides agree with TRBD2. CDR1 LNHDA and CDR2 SQIVND come from the germline V gene (reference sequence). The CDR3 runs to 14 residues. V was pared by 6 bases and J by 5 bases, with 7 bases of the junction left unmatched. The whole variable domain, remainder taken from reference TRBV19 and TRBJ2-7, is DGGITQSPKYLFRKEGQNVTLSCEQNLNHDAMYWYRQDPGQGLRLIYYSQIVNDFQKGDIAEGYSVSREKKESFPLTVTSAQKNPTAFYLCASSDSGRAHEQYFGPGTRLTVT.

The chain recombines TRBV6-1 with TRBJ1-3, with a possible D match to TRBD1 (5 bases). V lost 6 bases, J lost 4 bases, and 13 bases lay in between. Germline V gene sequence: CDR1 MNHNS, CDR2 SASEGT. The CDR3 consists of 14 residues. The CDR3 region is CASSPGGVGNTIYF. CDR3 in DNA: TGTGCCAGCAGCCCCGGGGGGGTCGGAAACACCATATATTTT.

V is TRBV6-5 and J is TRBJ2-5; 10 nucleotides agree with TRBD1. The trim removed 4 bases at V and 4 bases at J, leaving 6 bases unmatched. In germline, CDR1 is MNHEY, CDR2 SVGAGI. The CDR3 sequence is 15 residues long. The CDR3 nucleotides are TGTGCCAGCAGTTCCGGACAGGGGGATAGAGAGACCCAGTACTTC. It encodes CASSSGQGDRETQYF.

The chain combines TRBV5-1 with TRBJ2-3; 13 bases are shared with TRBD2. Germline trimming cut 4 bases from V and 8 bases from J; bases unmatched to any gene: 7. The CDR3 consists of 15 residues. CDR1 is SGHRS, CDR2 YFSETQ, per germline. CDR3 sequence reads: CASSGTSGDQGTQYF. The CDR3 bases are TGCGCCAGCAGCGGGACTAGCGGGGACCAGGGTACGCAGTATTTT.

The chain combines TRBV7-2 with TRBJ1-2; 9 nucleotides align to TRBD1. CDR1 and CDR2 from the germline V gene are SGHTA and FQGNSA. V was clipped by 4 bases and J by 2 bases; unmatched bases: 5. The CDR3 runs to 15 residues. Here the CDR3 reads CASSSGTGRNYGYTF. The CDR3 DNA sequence: TGTGCCAGCAGCTCCGGGACAGGGAGAAACTATGGCTACACCTTC.

The table lists this clone with a count of one. V and J are TRBV2 and TRBJ2-5; D remains ambiguous. Trimming shortened V by 5 bases and J by 1 base, and 8 bases separated the two germline ends. The CDR3 spans 13 residues. In germline, CDR1 is SNHLY, CDR2 FYNNEI. The CDR3 coding sequence is TGTGCCAGCAGTCTGGGCTTCCAAGAGACCCAGTACTTC. This codes for CASSLGFQETQYF.

The chain carries TRBV6-1 and TRBJ2-2; 10 bases are shared with TRBD2. The CDR3 has 16 residues. In germline, CDR1 is MNHNS, CDR2 SASEGT. Trimming removed 2 bases from V and 3 bases from J; junction bases left unmatched: 3. CDR3 in amino acids: CASSEFLAGDTGELFF. The CDR3 nucleotides are TGTGCCAGCAGTGAATTTCTAGCGGGAGACACCGGGGAGCTGTTTTTT.

The CDR3 DNA is TGTGCCAGCAGCTTGAGCTTTGGGACGGTGCTGGAGACCCAGTACTTC. This codes for CASSLSFGTVLETQYF. The chain couples TRBV5-6 to TRBJ2-5; D is possibly TRBD1 or TRBD2 (5 bases each). The V end was cut by 1 base, the J end by 5 bases, with 18 bases between. Looked up from germline, CDR1 is SGHDT and CDR2 is YYEEEE. The CDR3 length is 16 residues. Complete variable domain (other parts from reference TRBV5-6 and TRBJ2-5): DAGVTQSPTHLIKTRGQQVTLRCSPKSGHDTVSWYQQALGQGPQFIFQYYEEEERQRGNFPDRFSGHQFPNYSSELNVNALLLGDSALYLCASSLSFGTVLETQYFGPGTRLLVL.

The DNA of the CDR3 is TGTGCCAGCAGCCGTAAGACTAGCGGGAACACCGGGGAGCTGTTTTTT. Protein product: CASSRKTSGNTGELFF. The chain joins TRBV5-4 to TRBJ2-2, with 9 positions matching TRBD2. The germline gives CDR1 SGHNT, CDR2 YYREEE (reference sequence). The length of the CDR3 is 16 residues. The junction had 5 bases not matched to a gene; V was cut back by 4 bases and J by 1 base.

The CDR3 loop reads CAIRRDGTDNEKLFF. The CDR3 DNA is TGTGCCATCAGGAGAGACGGGACAGATAATGAAAAACTGTTTTTT. This rearrangement joins TRBV10-3 to TRBJ1-4, with TRBD1 matching 7 bases. Trimming removed 6 bases from V and 4 bases from J; junction bases left unmatched: 8. The CDR3 is made up of 15 amino acids. Germline CDR1 and CDR2: ENHRY and SYGVKD.

This chain links TRBV4-2 with TRBJ1-3; no clear D gene. The CDR3 spans 15 residues. V was cut by 2 bases and J by 2 bases, with 10 bases left in between. Germline-derived CDR1 and CDR2 are LGHNA and YNFKEQ. The CDR3 nucleotides are TGTGCCAGCAGCCAAATAAGGGTACCTGGAAACACCATATATTTT. Translation gives CASSQIRVPGNTIYF.

The chain uses TRBV14 and TRBJ2-7; 9 bases align to TRBD2. CDR1 and CDR2 (germline): SGHDN, FVKESK. V was pared by 4 bases and J by 3 bases, with 7 bases of the junction left unmatched. The CDR3 is 15 residues long. The CDR3: CASSRIAGERYEQYF. The CDR3 bases are TGTGCCAGCAGCCGAATAGCGGGAGAGCGCTACGAGCAGTACTTC.

This clone has just a few counts. The gene calls are TRBV6-6 and TRBJ2-5; TRBD1 matches at 8 bases. Germline CDR1 and CDR2: MNHNY and SVGAGI (reference sequence). This CDR3 region has 14 residues. V lost 10 bases, J lost 5 bases, and 12 bases stayed unmatched. The chain's CDR3 is CAIDSGQGRETQYF. The DNA for the CDR3 is TGTGCCATTGATAGTGGACAGGGAAGGGAGACCCAGTACTTC.

CDR3 bases: TGTGCCAGCAGCTTGAAAGGGGGGAGTTACAATCAGCCCCAGCATTTT. It translates to CASSLKGGSYNQPQHF. The rearrangement links TRBV5-6 to TRBJ1-5; a weak D match, TRBD1 (6 bases). V lost 1 base to trimming and J lost 3 bases, with 14 bases between them. The CDR3 consists of 16 residues. Per the germline V gene, CDR1 is SGHDT and CDR2 is YYEEEE.

This sequence joins TRBV2 and TRBJ1-5, with 9 bases lining up with TRBD1. The trim removed 3 bases at V and 7 bases at J, leaving 10 bases unmatched. The CDR3 covers 16 residues. Per the germline V gene, CDR1 is SNHLY and CDR2 is FYNNEI. The CDR3 here is CASSDLRDRVGQPQHF. In nucleotides, the CDR3 is TGTGCCAGCAGTGATTTGCGGGACAGGGTAGGCCAGCCCCAGCATTTT.

The CDR3 DNA reads as TGCGCCAGCAGCCAAGATTGGGGGACGGGGGGCTACACCTTC. It specifies CASSQDWGTGGYTF. The rearrangement joins TRBV4-3 to TRBJ1-2; a possible D gene is TRBD1 (5 bases). The V end was cut by 0 bases, the J end by 8 bases, with 13 bases between. The CDR3 is 14 amino acids. Germline V CDR1 and CDR2: LGHNA, YSLEER.

The gene calls are TRBV11-2 and TRBJ2-6, with no clear D. The CDR3 covers 13 residues. The V gene lost 5 bases and the J gene lost 4 bases, with 6 bases spanning the gap. CDR1 is SGHAT, CDR2 FQNNGV, per germline. The CDR3 DNA is TGTGCCAGCAGCCTGGGGGGGGCCAACGTCCTGACTTTC. This translates into CASSLGGANVLTF. The full variable domain, in which reference TRBV11-2 and TRBJ2-6 provide the parts outside the CDR3, is EAGVAQSPRYKIIEKRQSVAFWCNPISGHATLYWYQQILGQGPKLLIQFQNNGVVDDSQLPKDRFSAERLKGVDSTLKIQPAKLEDSAVYLCASSLGGANVLTFGAGSRLTVL.

This rearrangement joins TRBV6-5 to TRBJ2-2, with a possible D match to TRBD1 (5 bases). Trimming removed 4 bases from V and 3 bases from J, with 15 bases in between. This CDR3 is 16 amino acids long. CDR1 MNHEY and CDR2 SVGAGI come from the germline V gene. CDR3 amino acids: CASSWTRSTDTGELFF. The CDR3 nucleotides are TGTGCCAGCAGTTGGACACGATCGACAGACACCGGGGAGCTGTTTTTT.

The chain links TRBV4-1 to TRBJ2-5; TRBD2 aligns across 8 bases. The germline V gene encodes CDR1 MGHRA and CDR2 YSYEKL. The J segment lost 2 bases and the V segment lost 2 bases, leaving 4 bases of the junction unmatched. The length of the CDR3 is 15 residues. The CDR3 protein is CASSQISGVQETQYF. For the CDR3, the DNA is TGCGCCAGCAGCCAAATTAGCGGGGTTCAAGAGACCCAGTACTTC.